Listed below are T cell receptor beta chains from one sample, sequenced in a study of T cells in Graves' hyperthyroidism and ophthalmopathy. TCRdb fed the multiplex PCR reads into MiXCR, producing one record per CDR3 protein. The sample yields a few hundred thousand distinct CDR3 sequences, about 20% seen once. What was sequenced was blood. The receptors were sampled from a man between 18 and 35 years old with Graves' hyperthyroidism. CDR3s include the opening cysteine and the closing phenylalanine or tryptophan. A D gene is named only where the DNA matches it firmly. Not all rows give a size; the values are once, few, many and, for expanded clones, a class.

j_gene | v_gene | abundance | d_gene | CDR3aa | CDR3nt
TRBJ1-6 | TRBV12-3/TRBV12-4 | . | TRBD1 | CASSPGTGDNSPLHF | TGTGCCAGCAGCCCCGGGACAGGGGATAATTCACCCCTCCACTTT
TRBJ1-5 | TRBV6-5 | many | . | CASLRITGLNQPQHF | TGTGCCAGCCTAAGGATCACAGGGTTAAATCAGCCCCAGCATTTT
TRBJ1-2 | TRBV6-1 | few | TRBD1 | CASRGTGPTGGYTF | TGTGCCAGCAGGGGGACAGGGCCGACCGGTGGCTACACCTTC
TRBJ1-2 | TRBV5-1 | many | . | CASSLATIGRRGYTF | TGCGCCAGCAGCTTGGCCACGATCGGGCGGCGGGGCTACACCTTC
TRBJ2-7 | TRBV30 | many | TRBD1 | CAWSATDRGVSYEQYF | TGTGCCTGGAGTGCGACCGACAGGGGGGTCTCCTACGAGCAGTACTTC
TRBJ1-6 | TRBV12-3/TRBV12-4 | few | . | CASSLLGPGNAPLHF | TGTGCCAGCAGTCTGTTGGGACCGGGGAACGCACCCCTCCACTTT
TRBJ1-2 | TRBV6-1 | . | . | CASSGSREIRYGYTF | TGTGCCAGCAGTGGGTCCAGGGAGATCCGTTATGGCTACACCTTC
TRBJ1-2 | TRBV12-3/TRBV12-4 | many | . | CASSFYPDNSNYGYTF | TGTGCCAGCAGTTTTTATCCGGACAACTCTAACTATGGCTACACCTTC
TRBJ2-5 | TRBV12-3/TRBV12-4 | . | . | CASSPSNQQETQYF | TGTGCCAGCAGTCCATCTAACCAGCAAGAGACCCAGTACTTC
TRBJ2-5 | TRBV27 | many | . | CASSLSALEETQYF | TGTGCCAGCAGTTTATCGGCCCTAGAAGAGACCCAGTACTTC
TRBJ2-7 | TRBV6-5 | many | . | CASSYSNYEQYF | TGTGCCAGCAGTTACTCGAACTACGAGCAGTACTTC
TRBJ1-1 | TRBV19 | many | . | CASFPKGRGTEAFF | TGTGCCAGCTTCCCTAAGGGCAGGGGAACTGAAGCTTTCTTT
TRBJ2-2 | TRBV19 | few | TRBD1 | CASSIGWTGGTGELFF | TGTGCCAGTAGTATAGGCTGGACAGGGGGCACCGGGGAGCTGTTTTTT
TRBJ1-1 | TRBV12-3/TRBV12-4 | many | . | CASSGRRVWTEAFF | TGTGCCAGCAGTGGCCGCCGGGTGTGGACTGAAGCTTTCTTT
TRBJ2-7 | TRBV25-1 | many | . | CASRREGDYEQYF | TGTGCCAGCCGTCGCGAGGGGGACTACGAGCAGTACTTC
TRBJ2-7 | TRBV9 | few | . | CASSPRTAKGGEQYF | TGTGCCAGCAGCCCGAGGACTGCTAAGGGGGGCGAGCAGTACTTC
TRBJ1-1 | TRBV7-9 | many | . | CASGVGGATEAFF | TGTGCCAGCGGGGTAGGGGGGGCCACTGAAGCTTTCTTT
TRBJ2-2 | TRBV20-1 | many | . | CSARATSTGELFF | TGCAGTGCTAGAGCAACTTCCACCGGGGAGCTGTTTTTT